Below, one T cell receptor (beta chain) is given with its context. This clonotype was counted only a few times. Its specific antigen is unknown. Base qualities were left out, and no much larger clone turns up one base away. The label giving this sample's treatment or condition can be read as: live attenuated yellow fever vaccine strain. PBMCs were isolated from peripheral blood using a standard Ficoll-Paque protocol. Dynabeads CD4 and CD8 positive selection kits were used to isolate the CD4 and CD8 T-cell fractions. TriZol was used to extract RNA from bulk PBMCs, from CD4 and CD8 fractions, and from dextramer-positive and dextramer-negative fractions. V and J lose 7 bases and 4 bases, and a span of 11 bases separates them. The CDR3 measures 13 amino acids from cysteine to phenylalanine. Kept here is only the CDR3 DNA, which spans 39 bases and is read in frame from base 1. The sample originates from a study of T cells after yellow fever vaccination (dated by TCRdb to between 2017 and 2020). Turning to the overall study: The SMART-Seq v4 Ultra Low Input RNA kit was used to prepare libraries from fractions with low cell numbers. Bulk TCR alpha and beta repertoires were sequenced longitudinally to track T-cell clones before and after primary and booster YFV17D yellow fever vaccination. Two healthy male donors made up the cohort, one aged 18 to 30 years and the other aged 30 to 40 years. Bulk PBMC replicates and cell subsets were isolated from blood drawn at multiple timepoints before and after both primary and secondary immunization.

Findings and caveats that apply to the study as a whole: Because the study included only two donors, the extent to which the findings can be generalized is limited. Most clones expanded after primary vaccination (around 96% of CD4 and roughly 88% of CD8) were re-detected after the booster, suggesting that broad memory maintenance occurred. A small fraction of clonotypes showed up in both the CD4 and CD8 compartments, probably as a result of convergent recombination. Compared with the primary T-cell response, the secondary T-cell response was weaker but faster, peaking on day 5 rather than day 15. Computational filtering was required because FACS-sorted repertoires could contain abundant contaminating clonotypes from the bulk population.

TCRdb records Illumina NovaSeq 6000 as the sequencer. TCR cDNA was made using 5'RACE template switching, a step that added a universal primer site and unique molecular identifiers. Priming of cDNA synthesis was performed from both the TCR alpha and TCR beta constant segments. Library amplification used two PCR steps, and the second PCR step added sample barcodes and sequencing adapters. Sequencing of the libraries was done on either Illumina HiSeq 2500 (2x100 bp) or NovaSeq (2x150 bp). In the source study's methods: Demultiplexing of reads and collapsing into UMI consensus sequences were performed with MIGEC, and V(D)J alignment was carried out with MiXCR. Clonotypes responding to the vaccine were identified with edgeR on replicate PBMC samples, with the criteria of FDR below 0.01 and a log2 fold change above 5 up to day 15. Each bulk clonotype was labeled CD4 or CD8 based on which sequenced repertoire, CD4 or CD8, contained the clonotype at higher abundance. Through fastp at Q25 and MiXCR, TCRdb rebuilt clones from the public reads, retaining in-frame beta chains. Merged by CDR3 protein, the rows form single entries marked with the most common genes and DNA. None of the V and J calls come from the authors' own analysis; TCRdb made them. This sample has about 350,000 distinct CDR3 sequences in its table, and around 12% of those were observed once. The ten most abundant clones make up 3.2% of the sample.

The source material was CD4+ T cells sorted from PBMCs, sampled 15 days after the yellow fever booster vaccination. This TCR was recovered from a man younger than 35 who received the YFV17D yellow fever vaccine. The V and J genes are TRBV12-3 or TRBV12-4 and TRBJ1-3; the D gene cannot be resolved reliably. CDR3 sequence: CASTPDEGNTIYF. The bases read TGTGCCAGCACCCCCGATGAGGGAAACACCATATATTTT.